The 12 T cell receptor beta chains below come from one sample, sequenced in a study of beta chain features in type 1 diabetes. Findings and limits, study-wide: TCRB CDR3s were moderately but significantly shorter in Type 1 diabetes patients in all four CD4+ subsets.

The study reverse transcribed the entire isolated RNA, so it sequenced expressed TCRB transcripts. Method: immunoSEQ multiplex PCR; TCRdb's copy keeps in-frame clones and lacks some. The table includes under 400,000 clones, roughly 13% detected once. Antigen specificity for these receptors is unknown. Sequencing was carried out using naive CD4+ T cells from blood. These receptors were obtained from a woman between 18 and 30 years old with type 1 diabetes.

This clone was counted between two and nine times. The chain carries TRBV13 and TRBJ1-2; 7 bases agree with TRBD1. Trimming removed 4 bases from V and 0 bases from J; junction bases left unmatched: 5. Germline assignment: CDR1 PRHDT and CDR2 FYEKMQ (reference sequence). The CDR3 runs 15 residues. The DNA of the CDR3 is TGTGCCAGCAGCTCAGAGGGACAGACTAACTATGGCTACACCTTC. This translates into CASSSEGQTNYGYTF. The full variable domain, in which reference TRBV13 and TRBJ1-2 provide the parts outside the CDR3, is AAGVIQSPRHLIKEKRETATLKCYPIPRHDTVYWYQQGPGQDPQFLISFYEKMQSDKGSIPDRFSAQQFSDYHSELNMSSLELGDSALYFCASSSEGQTNYGYTFGSGTRLTVV.

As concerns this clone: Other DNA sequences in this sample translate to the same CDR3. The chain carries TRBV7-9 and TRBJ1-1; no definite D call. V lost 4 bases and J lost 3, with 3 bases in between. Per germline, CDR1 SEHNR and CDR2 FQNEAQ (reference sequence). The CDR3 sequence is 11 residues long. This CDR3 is CASSSYTEAFF. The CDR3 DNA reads TGTGCCAGCAGCTCGTACACTGAAGCTTTCTTT.

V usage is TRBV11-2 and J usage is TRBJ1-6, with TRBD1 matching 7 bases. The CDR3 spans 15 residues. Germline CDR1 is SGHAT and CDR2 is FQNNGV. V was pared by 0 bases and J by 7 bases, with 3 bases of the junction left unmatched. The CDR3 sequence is CASSLETGNNSPLHF. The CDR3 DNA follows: TGTGCCAGCAGCTTAGAGACAGGGAACAATTCACCCCTCCACTTT.

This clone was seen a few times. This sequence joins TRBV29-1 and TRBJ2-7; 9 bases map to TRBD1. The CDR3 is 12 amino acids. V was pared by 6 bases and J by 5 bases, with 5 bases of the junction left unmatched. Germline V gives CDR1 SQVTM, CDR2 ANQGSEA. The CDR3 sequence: CSVVRTGDEQYF. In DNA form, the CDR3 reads TGCAGCGTAGTACGGACAGGGGACGAGCAGTACTTC.

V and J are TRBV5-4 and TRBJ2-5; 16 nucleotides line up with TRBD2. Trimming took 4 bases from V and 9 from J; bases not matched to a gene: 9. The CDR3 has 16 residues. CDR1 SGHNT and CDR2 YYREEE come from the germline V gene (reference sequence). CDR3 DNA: TGTGCCAGCAGCCCTTCGGGACTAGCGGGGGGGCTGTCCCAGTACTTC. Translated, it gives CASSPSGLAGGLSQYF. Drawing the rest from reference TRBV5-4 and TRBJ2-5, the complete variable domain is ETGVTQSPTHLIKTRGQQVTLRCSSQSGHNTVSWYQQALGQGPQFIFQYYREEENGRGNFPPRFSGLQFPNYSSELNVNALELDDSALYLCASSPSGLAGGLSQYFGPGTRLLVL.

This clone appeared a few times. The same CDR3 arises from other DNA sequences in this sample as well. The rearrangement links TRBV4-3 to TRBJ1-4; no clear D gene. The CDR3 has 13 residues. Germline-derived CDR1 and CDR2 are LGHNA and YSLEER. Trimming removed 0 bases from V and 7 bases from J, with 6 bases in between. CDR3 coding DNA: TGCGCCAGCAGCCAAGACAGGTCTGAAAAACTGTTTTTT. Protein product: CASSQDRSEKLFF.

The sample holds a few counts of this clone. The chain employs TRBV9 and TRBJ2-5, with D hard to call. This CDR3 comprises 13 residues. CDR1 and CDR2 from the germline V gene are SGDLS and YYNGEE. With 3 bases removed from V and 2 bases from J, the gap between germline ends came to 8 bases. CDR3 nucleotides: TGTGCCAGCAGCGACGAGGCTCAAGAGACCCAGTACTTC. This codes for CASSDEAQETQYF.

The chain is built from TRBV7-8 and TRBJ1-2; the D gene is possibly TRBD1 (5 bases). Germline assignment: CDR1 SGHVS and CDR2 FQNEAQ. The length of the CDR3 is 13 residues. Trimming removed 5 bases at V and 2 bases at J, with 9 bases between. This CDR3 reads CASSPDRNYGYTF. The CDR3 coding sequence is TGTGCCAGCAGCCCAGACAGAAACTATGGCTACACCTTC.

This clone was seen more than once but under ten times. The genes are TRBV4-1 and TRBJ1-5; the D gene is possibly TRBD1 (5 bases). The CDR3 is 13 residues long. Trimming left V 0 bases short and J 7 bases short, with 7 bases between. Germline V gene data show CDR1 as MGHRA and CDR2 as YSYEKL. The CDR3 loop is CASSQDRAQPQHF. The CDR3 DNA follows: TGCGCCAGCAGCCAAGACAGGGCCCAGCCCCAGCATTTT.

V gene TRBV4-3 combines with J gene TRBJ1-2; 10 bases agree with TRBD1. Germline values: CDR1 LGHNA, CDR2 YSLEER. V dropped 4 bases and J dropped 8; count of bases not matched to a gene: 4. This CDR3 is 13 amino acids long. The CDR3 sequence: CASSPGTGDGYTF. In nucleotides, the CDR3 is TGCGCCAGCAGCCCAGGGACAGGGGACGGCTACACCTTC.

This CDR3 reads CASSQNLADSYNEQFF. CDR3 DNA sequence: TGTGCCAGCAGCCAAAATCTAGCGGACTCCTACAATGAGCAGTTCTTC. This chain uses TRBV4-2 with TRBJ2-1; TRBD2 matches 7 bases. V shed 2 bases, J shed 0 bases, and the junction held 4 bases outside the gene matches. The CDR3 is made up of 16 amino acids. Germline V gene sequence: CDR1 LGHNA, CDR2 YNFKEQ.

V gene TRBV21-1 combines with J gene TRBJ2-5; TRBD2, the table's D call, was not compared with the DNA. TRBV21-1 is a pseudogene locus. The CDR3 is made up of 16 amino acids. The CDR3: CASSKWGGGVEETQYF. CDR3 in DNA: TGTGCCAGCAGCAAATGGGGAGGGGGGGTTGAAGAGACCCAGTACTTC.